The 22 T cell receptor beta chains presented below share a single source sample, sequenced in a study of monozygotic twins with inflammatory bowel disease. TCRdb re-analyzed the 5' RACE reads; it lists each CDR3 protein once, without DNA. The sample includes a few hundred thousand distinct CDR3 sequences. Sample: blood. The receptors originated from a human donor with ulcerative colitis or Crohn's disease, or a healthy co-twin of an affected twin (not recorded which).

The chain uses TRBV7-2 and TRBJ2-3; the TRBD2 assignment by TCRdb is unverifiable without DNA. The CDR3 is 12 amino acids. CDR1 is SGHTA, CDR2 FQGNSA, per germline. This chain's CDR3 is CASGDFTDTQYF. The whole variable domain, filled in from reference TRBV7-2 and TRBJ2-3, reads GAGVSQSPSNKVTEKGKDVELRCDPISGHTALYWYRQSLGQGLEFLIYFQGNSAPDKSGLPSDRFSAERTGGSVSTLTIQRTQQEDSAVYLCASGDFTDTQYFGPGTRLTVL.

The chain is built from TRBV12-3 or TRBV12-4 and TRBJ2-3. CDR3 length: 15 residues. The CDR3: CASSLGRSGTDTQYF.

The genes are TRBV7-2 and TRBJ2-1; TCRdb's D gene call, TRBD2, goes unchecked for lack of DNA. The CDR3 extends over 15 amino acids. Germline lookup yields CDR1 SGHTA and CDR2 FQGNSA. CDR3 protein: CASSFLAGRYNEQFF. Filled out from reference TRBV7-2 and TRBJ2-1, the complete variable domain reads GAGVSQSPSNKVTEKGKDVELRCDPISGHTALYWYRQSLGQGLEFLIYFQGNSAPDKSGLPSDRFSAERTGGSVSTLTIQRTQQEDSAVYLCASSFLAGRYNEQFFGPGTRLTVL.

The V gene is TRBV6-5, the J gene TRBJ1-1; checking the TCRdb D call of TRBD1 is not possible without DNA. The CDR3 has 16 amino acids. Germline-derived CDR1 and CDR2 are MNHEY and SVGAGI. The CDR3 protein is CASSYGPDRRNTEAFF.

The rearrangement joins TRBV7-8 to TRBJ2-3; TCRdb's D call, TRBD2, is unchecked because there is no DNA. The germline V gene has CDR1 SGHVS and CDR2 FQNEAQ. The CDR3 sequence is 18 residues long. CDR3 amino acids: CASSLAGGHTRGTDTQYF.

The rearrangement uses TRBV6-2 or TRBV6-3 and TRBJ2-2; TCRdb names TRBD2, which stays unverified in the absence of DNA. There are 14 residues in the CDR3. Germline V CDR1 and CDR2: MNHEY, SVGEGT. The chain's CDR3 is CASRRLAGPGELFF.

The chain couples TRBV20-1 to TRBJ1-2. In germline, CDR1 is DFQATT, CDR2 SNEGSKA (reference sequence). The CDR3 is made up of 14 amino acids. The CDR3 sequence is CSARDSQTVYGYTF.

The genes are TRBV2 and TRBJ1-2; TCRdb picks TRBD1, but there is no DNA to check that call. The CDR3 is 13 amino acids. The V gene's germline CDR1 is SNHLY and CDR2 FYNNEI. CDR3 loop: CASSQQGDYGYTF.

The V and J genes are TRBV5-1 and TRBJ2-1; the D call of TRBD1 rests on TCRdb alone, since no DNA is present to check it. CDR3 size: 17 residues. In germline, CDR1 is SGHRS, CDR2 YFSETQ. The CDR3 sequence: CASSTPLGRSSYNEQFF.

The gene calls are TRBV5-1 and TRBJ2-1. CDR1 and CDR2 from the germline V gene are SGHRS and YFSETQ. The CDR3 loop spans 13 amino acids. The CDR3 here is CASSLAGNNEQFF.

The gene calls are TRBV6-1 and TRBJ1-5. Looked up from germline, CDR1 is MNHNS and CDR2 is SASEGT. This CDR3 is built from 14 residues. CDR3: CASIAAIYNQPQHF.

The chain links TRBV5-1 to TRBJ2-3; TCRdb names TRBD1, which stays unverified in the absence of DNA. The CDR3 sequence is 14 residues long. Germline-derived CDR1 and CDR2 are SGHRS and YFSETQ. The CDR3 loop is CASRSGTHTDTQYF.

CDR3 residues: CASSQPGVPGAFF. V and J are TRBV7-8 and TRBJ1-1; no DNA is available, so the TRBD1 call from TCRdb remains unchecked. The CDR3 spans 13 residues. The germline CDR1 and CDR2 sequences are SGHVS and FQNEAQ.

This chain joins TRBV24-1 and TRBJ2-2; with no DNA, the TCRdb D assignment of TRBD1 cannot be verified. The CDR3 covers 16 residues. CDR1 and CDR2 from the germline V gene are KGHDR and SFDVKD. The CDR3 sequence is CATSDLKGAESGELFF.

The chain links TRBV4-2 to TRBJ2-1; the TCRdb call, TRBD1, lacks DNA for checking. The germline gives CDR1 LGHNA, CDR2 YNFKEQ. The CDR3 is 15 residues long. CDR3 protein: CASSRGQNEYNEQFF.

V gene TRBV12-3 or TRBV12-4 combines with J gene TRBJ1-4. The CDR3 consists of 14 residues. CDR3 sequence: CASSFMSTNEKLFF.

V is TRBV20-1 and J is TRBJ2-7; no DNA is available, so the TRBD2 call from TCRdb remains unchecked. The CDR3 covers 13 residues. The V gene's germline CDR1 is DFQATT and CDR2 SNEGSKA (reference sequence). This chain's CDR3 is CSAHGTSGFEQYF.

This chain uses TRBV24-1 with TRBJ2-5; TCRdb names TRBD1, which stays unverified in the absence of DNA. The CDR3 runs to 16 residues. Germline V gene sequence: CDR1 KGHDR, CDR2 SFDVKD. The CDR3 sequence: CATSDFKDRGTETQYF.

The chain employs TRBV5-1 and TRBJ2-7. The CDR3 runs to 12 residues. From germline, CDR1 is SGHRS and CDR2 YFSETQ. This CDR3 reads CASRNGHYEQYF.

The chain joins TRBV7-8 to TRBJ2-1; the D call from TCRdb, TRBD2, cannot be confirmed without DNA. There are 20 residues in the CDR3. Germline V lookup: CDR1 SGHVS, CDR2 FQNEAQ. CDR3: CASSYRPGLPKASSYNEQFF. Full variable domain (remainder filled in from reference TRBV7-8 and TRBJ2-1): GAGVSQSPRYKVAKRGQDVALRCDPISGHVSLFWYQQALGQGPEFLTYFQNEAQLDKSGLPSDRFFAERPEGSVSTLKIQRTQQEDSAVYLCASSYRPGLPKASSYNEQFFGPGTRLTVL.

J is TRBJ2-1 and V is TRBV5-1; no DNA is available, so the TRBD2 call from TCRdb remains unchecked. The V gene's germline CDR1 is SGHRS and CDR2 YFSETQ. This CDR3 is 16 amino acids long. CDR3 region: CASSRIAGGAYNEQFF.

Here the CDR3 reads CAISESPSNTEAFF. V is TRBV10-3 and J is TRBJ1-1. The CDR3 is made up of 14 amino acids. The germline V gene encodes CDR1 ENHRY and CDR2 SYGVKD.